This is a list of T cell receptor beta chains from one sample in a study of T cells in Graves' hyperthyroidism and ophthalmopathy. TCRdb reanalysed the multiplex PCR reads using MiXCR and keeps one entry per CDR3 protein. This table holds over 250,000 distinct CDR3 sequences, about 25% found once. The sequencing sample was made of blood. All receptors derive from a man aged 35-49 years with Graves' hyperthyroidism that later progressed to Graves' ophthalmopathy. Each CDR3 is given with its conserved first and last residue. A D gene is named only where the DNA matches it firmly. Size values are once, few and many counts, or a class for expanded clones, and some rows have none.

len,abundance,v_gene,d_gene,j_gene,CDR3aa,CDR3nt
14,many,TRBV12-3/TRBV12-4,TRBD2,TRBJ2-7,CASSFGGRVGEQYF,TGTGCCAGCAGTTTTGGCGGGAGGGTCGGCGAGCAGTACTTC
12,many,TRBV5-1,-,TRBJ2-5,CASSLEGTTQYF,TGCGCCAGCAGCTTGGAGGGGACTACCCAGTACTTC
14,many,TRBV12-3/TRBV12-4,-,TRBJ1-1,CASTEPRRNREAFF,TGTGCCAGCACCGAACCGAGGCGAAACAGAGAAGCTTTCTTT
14,many,TRBV28,TRBD1,TRBJ1-2,CASRQTGGADGYTF,TGTGCCAGCAGACAAACAGGGGGCGCGGATGGCTACACCTTC
13,many,TRBV12-3/TRBV12-4,-,TRBJ1-5,CASSLDVDQPQHF,TGTGCCAGCAGTTTAGACGTGGATCAGCCCCAGCATTTT
16,-,TRBV30,-,TRBJ1-3,CAWTRAYGTHGNTIYF,TGTGCCTGGACCCGCGCTTACGGGACCCATGGAAACACCATATATTTT
13,many,TRBV28,-,TRBJ2-5,CASYEGAQETQYF,TGTGCCAGCTATGAAGGGGCCCAAGAGACCCAGTACTTC
16,-,TRBV6-5,TRBD2,TRBJ2-7,CASSYGGGGRRNEQYF,TGTGCCAGCAGTTACGGGGGCGGCGGGAGGCGCAACGAGCAGTACTTC
12,many,TRBV12-5,-,TRBJ2-2,CASGSYTGELFF,TGTGCTAGTGGTTCTTACACCGGGGAGCTGTTTTTT
15,once,TRBV30,TRBD1,TRBJ2-7,CASSATGGLSYEQYF,TGTGCCAGCAGCGCCACAGGGGGCTTGAGCTACGAGCAGTACTTC
13,many,TRBV6-5,-,TRBJ1-1,CASSNAPRTEAFF,TGTGCCAGCAGTAATGCACCGCGGACTGAAGCTTTCTTT
14,many,TRBV6-1,TRBD1,TRBJ1-2,CASRLGQGWFGYTF,TGTGCCAGCAGACTAGGACAGGGATGGTTTGGCTACACCTTC
11,-,TRBV12-3/TRBV12-4,-,TRBJ1-1,CASSFLDKAFF,TGTGCCAGCAGTTTTTTGGACAAAGCTTTCTTT
12,many,TRBV12-3/TRBV12-4,-,TRBJ2-5,CASSHERRLAYF,TGTGCCAGCAGTCACGAACGCCGGCTCGCGTACTTC
15,-,TRBV12-3/TRBV12-4,-,TRBJ2-2,CASSFLAINTGELFF,TGTGCCAGCAGTTTCCTAGCGATCAACACCGGGGAGCTGTTTTTT
13,few,TRBV20-1,-,TRBJ2-3,CSARDRYTDTQYF,TGCAGTGCTAGAGATAGGTACACAGATACGCAGTATTTT
15,-,TRBV12-3/TRBV12-4,-,TRBJ1-1,CASSLYSTMTTEAFF,TGTGCCAGCAGTTTATATAGTACGATGACGACTGAAGCTTTCTTT
15,many,TRBV5-1,TRBD2,TRBJ2-7,CASSLGDGGSYEQYF,TGCGCCAGCAGCTTGGGGGACGGGGGGTCCTACGAGCAGTACTTC
13,many,TRBV10-3,-,TRBJ2-5,CAISGAEGETQYF,TGTGCCATCAGTGGTGCGGAGGGGGAGACCCAGTACTTC
17,many,TRBV6-1,-,TRBJ1-3,CASSEQGSPAGGNTIYF,TGTGCCAGCAGTGAGCAGGGTTCCCCTGCGGGCGGAAACACCATATATTTT
17,many,TRBV4-1,-,TRBJ2-7,CASRISEFRGGSYEQYF,TGCGCCAGCAGAATTTCCGAGTTTAGGGGAGGTTCCTACGAGCAGTACTTC
18,many,TRBV5-1,-,TRBJ2-2,CASSLASWVGQYTGELFF,TGCGCCAGCAGCTTGGCGTCGTGGGTCGGCCAATACACCGGGGAGCTGTTTTTT
14,-,TRBV28,-,TRBJ2-5,CASVTPGAQETQYF,TGTGCCAGCGTAACTCCGGGAGCCCAAGAGACCCAGTACTTC
15,many,TRBV28,-,TRBJ2-2,CASSGILANTGELFF,TGTGCCAGCAGTGGTATTCTAGCCAACACCGGGGAGCTGTTTTTT
14,-,TRBV27,TRBD1,TRBJ2-7,CASSWGTGPLEQYF,TGTGCCAGCAGTTGGGGGACAGGGCCCCTCGAGCAGTACTTC
15,many,TRBV24-1,-,TRBJ2-5,CATSDSSTRSETQYF,TGTGCCACCAGTGATTCGTCGACCCGTTCAGAGACCCAGTACTTC
15,many,TRBV19,-,TRBJ1-5,CASRQDRIPNQPQHF,TGTGCCAGTAGGCAAGACAGAATCCCAAATCAGCCCCAGCATTTT
15,many,TRBV28,-,TRBJ2-7,CASNKPAGPSYEQYF,TGTGCCAGCAACAAACCAGCCGGCCCCTCCTACGAGCAGTACTTC
14,-,TRBV19,-,TRBJ1-5,CASSSQYSNQPQHF,TGTGCCAGTAGTTCGCAGTATAGCAATCAGCCCCAGCATTTT
13,many,TRBV2,-,TRBJ1-2,CASSEGTNYGYTF,TGTGCCAGCAGTGAGGGGACAAACTATGGCTACACCTTC
18,many,TRBV20-1,TRBD2,TRBJ2-7,CSATHPTPTSGSLYEQYF,TGCAGTGCTACACACCCAACTCCAACTAGCGGGAGTCTGTACGAGCAGTACTTC
14,-,TRBV27,-,TRBJ1-1,CASSYLQMNTEAFF,TGTGCCAGCAGCTACCTACAGATGAACACTGAAGCTTTCTTT
15,-,TRBV6-5,TRBD1,TRBJ1-5,CASSYPTGRNQPQHF,TGTGCCAGCAGTTACCCGACAGGGCGCAATCAGCCCCAGCATTTT
14,many,TRBV2,-,TRBJ2-1,CASRGDGAYNEQFF,TGTGCCAGCAGAGGGGACGGTGCCTACAATGAGCAGTTCTTC
12,many,TRBV28,-,TRBJ1-5,CASSELLQPQHF,TGTGCCAGCAGTGAACTTCTTCAGCCCCAGCATTTT
14,-,TRBV20-1,-,TRBJ2-1,CSARDGDNYNEQFF,TGCAGTGCTAGAGATGGGGACAACTACAATGAGCAGTTCTTC
15,many,TRBV29-1,-,TRBJ2-7,CSVAVWRVLSYEQYF,TGCAGCGTCGCCGTTTGGCGGGTCCTCTCCTACGAGCAGTACTTC
14,-,TRBV7-2,-,TRBJ1-5,CASSFIGSNQPQHF,TGTGCCAGCAGCTTCATCGGGAGCAATCAGCCCCAGCATTTT
12,few,TRBV30,-,TRBJ2-2,CACRGVTGELFF,TGTGCCTGCCGAGGGGTCACCGGGGAGCTGTTTTTT
13,many,TRBV20-1,-,TRBJ1-5,CSALGDSNQPQHF,TGCAGTGCTTTGGGGGATAGCAATCAGCCCCAGCATTTT
15,many,TRBV28,TRBD1,TRBJ2-3,CASSLPRQGPDTQYF,TGTGCCAGCAGTTTACCCCGACAGGGGCCAGATACGCAGTATTTT
13,many,TRBV5-1,-,TRBJ1-1,CASSLGGRAEAFF,TGCGCCAGCAGCTTGGGGGGCCGGGCTGAAGCTTTCTTT
12,many,TRBV6-2/TRBV6-3,-,TRBJ2-7,CASSYSFYEQYF,TGTGCCAGCAGTTACTCGTTCTACGAGCAGTACTTC
14,many,TRBV24-1,-,TRBJ1-5,CATSGLTDSKPQHF,TGTGCCACCAGTGGCTTGACGGACTCCAAGCCCCAGCATTTT
15,many,TRBV5-6,-,TRBJ2-5,CASRIWGAAEETQYF,TGTGCCAGCAGGATCTGGGGGGCAGCTGAAGAGACCCAGTACTTC
14,many,TRBV6-5,-,TRBJ2-7,CASSYPTQTYEQYF,TGTGCCAGCAGTTACCCGACGCAGACCTACGAGCAGTACTTC
14,many,TRBV10-1,TRBD2,TRBJ2-7,CASSDAGGGDEQYF,TGCGCCAGCAGTGACGCGGGCGGGGGGGACGAGCAGTACTTC
14,many,TRBV2,-,TRBJ2-6,CATGDRSGANVLTF,TGTGCCACCGGAGACAGATCTGGGGCCAACGTCCTGACTTTC
15,many,TRBV9,TRBD1,TRBJ2-7,CASSETGDRRYEQYF,TGTGCCAGCAGCGAGACAGGGGACCGCCGCTACGAGCAGTACTTC